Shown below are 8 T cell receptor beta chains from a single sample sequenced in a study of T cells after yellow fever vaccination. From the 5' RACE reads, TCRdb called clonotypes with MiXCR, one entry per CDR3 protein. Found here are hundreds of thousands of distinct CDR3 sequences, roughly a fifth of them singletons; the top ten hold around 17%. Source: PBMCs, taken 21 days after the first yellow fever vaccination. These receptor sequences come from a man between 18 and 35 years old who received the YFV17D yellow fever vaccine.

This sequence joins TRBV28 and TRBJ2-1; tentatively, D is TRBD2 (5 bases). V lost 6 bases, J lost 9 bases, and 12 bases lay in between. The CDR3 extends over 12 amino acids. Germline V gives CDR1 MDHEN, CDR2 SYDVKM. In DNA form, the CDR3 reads TGTGCCAGCAGCTCTTCAGCGGTTGAGCAGTTCTTC. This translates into CASSSSAVEQFF. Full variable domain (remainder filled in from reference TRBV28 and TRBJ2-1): DVKVTQSSRYLVKRTGEKVFLECVQDMDHENMFWYRQDPGLGLRLIYFSYDVKMKEKGDIPEGYSVSREKKERFSLILESASTNQTSMYLCASSSSAVEQFFGPGTRLTVL.

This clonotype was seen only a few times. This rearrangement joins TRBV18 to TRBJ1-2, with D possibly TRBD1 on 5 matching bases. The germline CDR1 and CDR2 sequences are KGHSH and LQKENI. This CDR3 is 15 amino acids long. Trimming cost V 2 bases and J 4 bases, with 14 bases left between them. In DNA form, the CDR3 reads TGTGCCAGCTCACCAGGCGGGGGGAGTAGCTATGGCTACACCTTC. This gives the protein CASSPGGGSSYGYTF.

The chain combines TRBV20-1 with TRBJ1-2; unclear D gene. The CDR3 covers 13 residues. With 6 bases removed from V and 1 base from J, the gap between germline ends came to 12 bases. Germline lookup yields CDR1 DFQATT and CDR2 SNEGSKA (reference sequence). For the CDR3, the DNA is TGCAGTGCCGGCGACGGGATTAACTATGGCTACACCTTC. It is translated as CSAGDGINYGYTF.

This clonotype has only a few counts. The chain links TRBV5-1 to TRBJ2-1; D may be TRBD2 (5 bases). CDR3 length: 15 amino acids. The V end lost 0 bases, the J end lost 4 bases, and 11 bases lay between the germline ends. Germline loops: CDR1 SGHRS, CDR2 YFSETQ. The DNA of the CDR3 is TGCGCCAGCAGCTTGGACACGGGATCATACAATGAGCAGTTCTTC. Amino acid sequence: CASSLDTGSYNEQFF.

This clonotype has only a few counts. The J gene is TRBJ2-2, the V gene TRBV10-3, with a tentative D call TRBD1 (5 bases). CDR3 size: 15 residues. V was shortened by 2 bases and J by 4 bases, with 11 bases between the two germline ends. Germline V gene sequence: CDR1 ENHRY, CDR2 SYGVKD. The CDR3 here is CAISEMQGGTGELFF. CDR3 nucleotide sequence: TGTGCCATCAGTGAGATGCAGGGTGGCACCGGGGAGCTGTTTTTT.

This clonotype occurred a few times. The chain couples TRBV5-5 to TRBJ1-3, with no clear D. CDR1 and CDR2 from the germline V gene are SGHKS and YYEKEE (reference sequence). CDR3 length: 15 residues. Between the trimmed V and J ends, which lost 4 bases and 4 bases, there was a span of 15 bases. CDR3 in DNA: TGTGCCAGCAGCACGGACGGGAACTTCGGAAACACCATATATTTT. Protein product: CASSTDGNFGNTIYF.

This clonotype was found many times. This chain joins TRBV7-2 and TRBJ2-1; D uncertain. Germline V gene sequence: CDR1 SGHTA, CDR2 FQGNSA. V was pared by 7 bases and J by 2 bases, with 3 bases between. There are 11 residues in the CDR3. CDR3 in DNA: TGTGCCAGCATGGCCTACAATGAGCAGTTCTTC. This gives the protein CASMAYNEQFF.

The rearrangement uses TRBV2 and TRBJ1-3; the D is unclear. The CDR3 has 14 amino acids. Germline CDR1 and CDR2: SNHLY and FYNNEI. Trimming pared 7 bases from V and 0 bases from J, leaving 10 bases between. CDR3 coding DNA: TGTGCCAGCAAACCGGGGAACTCTGGAAACACCATATATTTT. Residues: CASKPGNSGNTIYF.